The next 2 T cell receptor beta chains were all read from a single sample in a study of cytomegalovirus exposure and HLA in healthy donors. Sequenced by immunoSEQ multiplex PCR; TCRdb stores in-frame clones only, minus some. Seen here are almost 200,000 clones, about 81% observed once, and the top ten hold 1% to 1.5%. Material: PBMCs. These receptor sequences come from a woman aged 25 to 45 in good health and CMV-seronegative.

The rearrangement links TRBV7-9 to TRBJ2-7; TRBD1 agrees at 8 bases. Germline V lookup: CDR1 SEHNR, CDR2 FQNEAQ (reference sequence). The CDR3 length is 16 residues. The ends lost 6 bases at V and 2 bases at J; junction bases unmatched: 12. CDR3 sequence (DNA): TGTGCCAGCAGGCCCATGGGACAGGAGTTCCCCTACGAGCAGTACTTC. It is translated as CASRPMGQEFPYEQYF.

The sample holds one count of this clone. The chain has TRBV5-1 and TRBJ2-5; D unresolved. V was pared by 1 base and J by 4 bases, with 11 bases between. This CDR3 is built from 14 residues. CDR1 is SGHRS, CDR2 YFSETQ, per germline. For the CDR3, the DNA is TGCGCCAGCAGCTTGAATCAGGTAGGAGAGACCCAGTACTTC. Its protein product is CASSLNQVGETQYF.